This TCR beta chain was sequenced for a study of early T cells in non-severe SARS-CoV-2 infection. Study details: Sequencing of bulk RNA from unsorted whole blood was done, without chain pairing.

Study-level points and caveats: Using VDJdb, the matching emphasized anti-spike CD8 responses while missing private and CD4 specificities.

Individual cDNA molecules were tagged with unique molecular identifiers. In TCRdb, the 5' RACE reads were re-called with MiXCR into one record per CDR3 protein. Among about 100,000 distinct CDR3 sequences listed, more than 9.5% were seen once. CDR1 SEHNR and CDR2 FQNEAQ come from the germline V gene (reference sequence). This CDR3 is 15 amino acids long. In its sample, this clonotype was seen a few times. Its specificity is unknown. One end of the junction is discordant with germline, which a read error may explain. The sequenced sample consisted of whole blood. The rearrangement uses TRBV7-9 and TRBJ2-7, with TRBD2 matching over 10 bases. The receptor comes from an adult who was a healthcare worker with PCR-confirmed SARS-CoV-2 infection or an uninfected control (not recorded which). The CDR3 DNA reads TGTGCCAACAGCTTAAGTCTAGCGGGAGCTAGCGAGCAGTACTTC. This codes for CANSLSLAGASEQYF.